The next 11 T cell receptor beta chains were all read from a single sample in a study of human T cells and chemical hapten exposure. Described time point: patch test 2, 6 weeks after DPC sensitization. Treatment defined: therapeutic diphenylcyclopropenone sensitization with weekly scalp DPC. Using its own MiXCR run on the RACE reads, TCRdb lists one record per CDR3 protein. The repertoire includes some 57,000 distinct CDR3 sequences, less than 10% of them detected once, and over 1.5% sits in the top ten. The sequenced sample was whole blood, obtained in connection with sensitization to the hapten diphenylcyclopropenone (DPC). These receptors came from a woman aged 45-60 years with alopecia areata. Some clones in this sample may be carry-over from other donors' samples.

This clonotype was counted between two and nine times. The chain couples TRBV28 to TRBJ2-6; unclear D gene. This CDR3 is built from 13 residues. Germline CDR1 reads MDHEN; CDR2 reads SYDVKM. The V gene lost 8 bases and the J gene lost 4 bases, with 9 bases spanning the gap. The CDR3 DNA is TGTGCCAGCGGGCTCACGGGGGCCAACGTCCTGACTTTC. It encodes CASGLTGANVLTF.

The chain has TRBV7-4 and TRBJ2-1; D possibly corresponds to TRBD2 (5 bases). Trimming cost V 5 bases and J 6 bases, with 26 bases left between them. Germline V gives CDR1 SGHVT, CDR2 SQSDAQ. This CDR3 comprises 18 residues. CDR3 sequence: CASSPPNVGLAPGNEQFF. The CDR3 nucleotides read TGTGCCAGCAGCCCACCCAACGTAGGACTGGCCCCCGGCAATGAGCAGTTCTTC.

This clonotype was recorded a few times. V usage is TRBV2 and J usage is TRBJ2-7; 9 bases agree with TRBD1. CDR1 is SNHLY and CDR2 is FYNNEI in the germline V gene. This CDR3 contains 16 residues. V shed 6 bases and J 0 bases; nucleotides not matched to a gene: 9. The CDR3 coding sequence is TGTGCCAGCAGCTCCCGCGGGACAGGGAGCTCCTACGAGCAGTACTTC. Its protein product is CASSSRGTGSSYEQYF.

The V gene is TRBV12-3 or TRBV12-4, the J gene TRBJ1-1, with TRBD1 matching over 8 bases. J gave up 1 base and V 5 bases, and 0 bases lay outside the gene matches. This CDR3 comprises 13 residues. The CDR3 region is CASSDRGNTEAFF. CDR3 sequence (DNA): TGTGCCAGCAGTGACAGGGGGAACACTGAAGCTTTCTTT.

The chain recombines TRBV19 with TRBJ2-7; 8 nucleotides match TRBD1. Germline lookup yields CDR1 LNHDA and CDR2 SQIVND (reference sequence). Trimming at V came to 10 bases and at J to 4 bases, leaving 15 bases not matched to a gene. The CDR3 loop spans 15 amino acids. The CDR3 region is CATTDRGRPPYEQYF. In nucleotides, the CDR3 is TGTGCCACTACTGACAGGGGACGACCGCCGTACGAGCAGTACTTC. Variable domain in full (rest from reference TRBV19 and TRBJ2-7): DGGITQSPKYLFRKEGQNVTLSCEQNLNHDAMYWYRQDPGQGLRLIYYSQIVNDFQKGDIAEGYSVSREKKESFPLTVTSAQKNPTAFYLCATTDRGRPPYEQYFGPGTRLTVT.

The chain employs TRBV28 and TRBJ1-5, with D tentatively TRBD1 (6 bases). Trimming took 8 bases from V and 7 from J, leaving 9 bases between them. There are 11 residues in the CDR3. Germline CDR1 and CDR2: MDHEN and SYDVKM. The CDR3 is CASGGHQPQHF. As DNA, the CDR3 is TGTGCCAGCGGGGGGCACCAGCCCCAGCATTTT.

The chain joins TRBV6-5 to TRBJ2-1; TRBD2 matches 11 bases. This CDR3 spans 19 amino acids. J was trimmed by 7 bases and V by 6 bases; bases with no gene match: 20. CDR1 and CDR2 (germline): MNHEY, SVGAGI. CDR3 nucleotide sequence: TGTGCCAGCAGCCTCCTAGCGGGGGGCGGTATCCATTTGATGAATGAGCAGTTCTTC. It codes for CASSLLAGGGIHLMNEQFF.

This clonotype occurred once. This chain links TRBV2 with TRBJ2-5; TRBD1 might be the D (5 bases). Germline CDR1 SNHLY, CDR2 FYNNEI. V was clipped by 8 bases and J by 9 bases, with 16 bases between them. This CDR3 region has 12 residues. CDR3 nucleotide sequence: TGTGCCAGCGGGGCCCCTGATCGGGCCCAGTACTTC. Its translation is CASGAPDRAQYF.

V gene TRBV28 combines with J gene TRBJ1-1; D is ambiguous. The CDR3 has 12 residues. CDR1 MDHEN and CDR2 SYDVKM come from the germline V gene. Between the trimmed V and J ends, which lost 4 bases and 6 bases, there was a span of 9 bases. The CDR3 DNA reads TGTGCCAGCAGTTCCGATCTTCCTGAAGCTTTCTTT. Its protein is CASSSDLPEAFF. The full variable domain, in which reference TRBV28 and TRBJ1-1 provide the parts outside the CDR3, is DVKVTQSSRYLVKRTGEKVFLECVQDMDHENMFWYRQDPGLGLRLIYFSYDVKMKEKGDIPEGYSVSREKKERFSLILESASTNQTSMYLCASSSDLPEAFFGQGTRLTVV.

This sequence joins TRBV18 and TRBJ1-6; possibly TRBD1 for D (6 bases). This CDR3 is 16 amino acids long. Germline V CDR1 and CDR2: KGHSH, LQKENI. The V gene lost 3 bases and the J gene lost 5 bases, with 14 bases spanning the gap. The CDR3 loop is CASSPDLGQNNSPLHF. In DNA, the CDR3 is TGTGCCAGCTCACCTGATCTCGGACAGAATAATTCACCCCTCCACTTT. Full variable domain (missing parts from reference TRBV18 and TRBJ1-6): NAGVMQNPRHLVRRRGQEARLRCSPMKGHSHVYWYRQLPEEGLKFMVYLQKENIIDESGMPKERFSAEFPKEGPSILRIQQVVRGDSAAYFCASSPDLGQNNSPLHFGNGTRLTVT.

The rearrangement uses TRBV7-9 and TRBJ2-4; the D call may be TRBD1 or TRBD2 (5 bases each). CDR3 size: 14 residues. CDR1 is SEHNR and CDR2 is FQNEAQ in the germline V gene (reference sequence). V was pared by 1 base and J by 8 bases, with 12 bases between. The CDR3 nucleotides read TGTGCCAGCAGCTTAGGAGGGGATGGGGACATTCAGTACTTC. This gives the protein CASSLGGDGDIQYF.